Sequencing of this TCR beta chain was carried out in a study of blood T cell repertoires in COVID-19. Study in general: The samples span acute and convalescent COVID-19 from the United States, Italy and Spain. The cDNA or gDNA used as material had been derived from T cells, B-cell-depleted T cells, or PBMCs.

The CDR3 extends over 15 amino acids. V lost 0 bases and J lost 0, with 8 bases in between. The germline V gene has CDR1 KGHSH and CDR2 LQKENI. Methods used by the authors: Cell counts per sample came from amplifying reference gene primers. Sequencing was performed with immunoSEQ multiplex PCR; in TCRdb, only in-frame clones are kept and a portion is missing. V and J calls and clone size are given by that table; D and trimming were obtained from the DNA. The sample lists 45,000 or so clones, 85% to 90% seen once, with just over 9% in the top ten. The rearrangement uses TRBV18 and TRBJ1-2; a possible D gene is TRBD1 (5 bases). This TCR came from a human donor in a cohort sampled during active COVID-19. Sequenced: peripheral blood. The CDR3 sequence is CASSPPSRANYGYTF. Written as DNA, the CDR3 is TGTGCCAGCTCACCACCGAGCAGGGCTAACTATGGCTACACCTTC.